This TCR beta chain comes out of a study of cytomegalovirus exposure and HLA in healthy donors (dated by TCRdb to 2017 to 2019). About the investigation overall: An earlier analysis of approximately 640 of the donors reported roughly 300 Gb of sequence data and about 100 million unique TCR beta sequences from 150 million to 200 million T cells. HLA typing included class I and class II loci at four-digit resolution. Four to six DR-DQ haplotypes were handled as single units for association and clustering because linkage in the cohort was strong. Alongside the repertoire data, information on donor age, sex, ethnicity and CMV serostatus was compiled. The study profiled the T cell repertoires of some 610 subjects by immunosequencing and related them to cytomegalovirus serostatus. A later genetic analysis took genome-wide SNP genotypes for 398 of the 666 donors and used that subset as a discovery cohort. Along with the roughly 610-subject first cohort, a separate validation cohort of over 90 different subjects was used. Among the roughly 430 genotyped donors, approximately 81% belonged to the genetic ancestry cluster associated with self-reported Caucasian donors. In the later analysis, no new phenotypic data were used to find candidate immune exposures; instead, reliance was placed on TCR beta sequences and their occurrence across donors. A later analysis re-examined previously published TCR beta repertoires from more than 550 donors and added high-resolution HLA genotyping to investigate patterns of TCR occurrence. Typing coverage differed by locus: A, B, C, DRB1 and DQB1 were typed in about 629-630 donors, DQA1 in about 550, DPA1 in some 610, and DPB1 in roughly 470. To predict cytomegalovirus infection status, the study combined high-throughput TCR immunosequencing, statistical association of individual TCRs with disease status, and machine learning. An earlier analysis of more than 450 of the donors used high-throughput TCR beta sequencing to judge whether each TCR beta V gene segment behaved as functional or pseudogenic. The study aimed to test whether cataloging public T cell receptors could reveal signatures of past pathogen exposure. On average, roughly 240,000 unique TCR beta nucleotide sequences were sequenced per donor among more than 350 genotyped donors of the cohort, with roughly 19% of those sequences being non-productive. About 300 gigabases of sequencing data and approximately 84 million unique TCR sequences were included in an early release covering roughly 600 HLA-typed donors. Every discovery cohort repertoire had been produced on one sequencing platform.

Overall results and qualifications from the work: In vitro tests confirmed that three of the cytomegalovirus-associated TCR beta chains recognize cytomegalovirus antigens. Because the 87-base-pair reads could not distinguish some IMGT-functional V segments, including TRBV6-2 and TRBV6-3, those segments were excluded. A later analysis reported that several top co-occurrence clusters appeared linked to parvovirus B19, influenza, CMV and Epstein-Barr virus. The study listed 150 to 200 TCR beta chains as associated with cytomegalovirus. Immune exposure information for the cohort was limited to CMV serostatus. A group of highly shared sequence variants was considered likely to be a technical artifact of the sequencing pipeline. Most CMV-associated TCR beta chains appeared to be HLA-restricted in a later analysis, and the HLA associations seemed to be driven largely by CMV exposure. Specific HLA alleles were associated with about 17,000 TCR beta sequences at a false discovery rate of 0.05 in a later analysis. Only TCR beta chains were sequenced in this cohort, and the absence of alpha or paired-chain data limited detectable features. In an earlier analysis of about 600 of the donors, most TCR beta V segments appeared in productive rearrangements about 87% or about 30% of the time, broadly matching IMGT annotations. A later analysis found that TCR association rates varied across HLA loci, with DRB1 alleles showing the most associated TCRs and HLA-C alleles the fewest. A further reported finding was that TCR beta sequences accurately predicted the HLA-A and HLA-B alleles for most subjects in the first cohort. In a later analysis, HLA-associated TCR beta chains showed more clonal expansion and lower generation probabilities than non-associated chains that were equally common. Because HLA typing was unavailable for some donors at each locus, only the typed subset was used in association tests. Correlated functional status among segregating V segments might reflect linkage disequilibrium, but an unknown experimental factor could not be ruled out. Most TCR sequences were seen in very few donors, while some public TCRs were found in many individuals. Compared with the approximately 670-donor mean, donors in an Asian-associated ancestry cluster had fewer N-insertions in productive TCRs, according to a later genetic analysis. When HLA alleles, especially DR and DQ, strongly co-occurred, attributing TCR associations to individual alleles was difficult. Seventeen rarely observed V segments, including chromosome 9 orphons, were excluded from the earlier analysis of several hundred of the donors because counts were too low. The authors suggested that the approach could potentially be extended to other disease states and immunological phenotypes. Presence/absence analyses assumed roughly uniform sequencing depth across donors, an assumption that may not hold. In both the original and validation cohorts, the classifier was reported to diagnose cytomegalovirus status with high specificity and sensitivity. An association between a missense DCLRE1C variant and V-gene and J-gene trimming of TCR beta chains was found in a later genetic analysis and replicated in an independent cohort.

In total, approximately 610 healthy bone marrow donors made up the cohort. Cohort members were all nominally healthy when sampled, although unrecorded immune exposures were likely present. The donor was CMV seronegative and belonged to the group of 352 seronegative cohort members. Every donor gave a peripheral blood sample, and the peripheral blood mononuclear cells from that sample were used for TCR beta sequencing. The Qiagen DNeasy Blood Extraction Kit was used to extract genomic DNA from the blood cell samples. The germline V gene (reference sequence) gives CDR1 as MNHEY and CDR2 as SMNVEV. Between the V and J ends, shortened by 4 bases and 2 bases respectively, the junction contains 10 bases. Including cysteine and phenylalanine, the CDR3 has 14 amino acids. The kept DNA is CDR3 alone, 42 bases in frame from the first base. Library method: the immunoSEQ multiplex PCR assay. For the multiplex PCR, a mixture combining 60 forward primers for TCR Vbeta segments and 13 reverse primers for TCR Jbeta segments was used. A multiplex PCR assay on genomic DNA amplified the CDR3 region of rearranged TCR beta genes. The amplified TCR beta libraries were sequenced on the Illumina HiSeq System as 87-base-pair reads. In the paper's pipeline: A later analysis tallied around 87 million unique TCR beta chains across the approximately 670 repertoires, and approximately 12 million of those chains were shared by two or more donors. A nearest-neighbor algorithm error-corrected the raw reads and collapsed the reads into unique sequences, merging closely related sequences to remove PCR and sequencing errors. To assign V, D and J gene segments, CDR3 sequences were aligned to IMGT reference sequences. For a sequence to be retained, a match of at least six nucleotides was required to both a V gene segment and a J gene segment. Rearrangements were classified as productive when the CDR3 lacked stop codons and remained in frame with V and J, and all other rearrangements were classified as non-productive. CDR3 was defined by IMGT convention, running from the second conserved V-encoded cysteine to the conserved J-encoded phenylalanine. The earlier analysis of 500 to 750 of the donors excluded any sequence lacking an unambiguous match to a single V gene segment. In an earlier analysis of a few hundred of the donors, V segments were called functional above 56.7% productive rearrangements and were called segregating when the between-donor standard deviation exceeded 5%. A statistical classification framework was built to diagnose cytomegalovirus status from the catalog of TCR beta chain sequences. In a later analysis, V and J genes were assigned by comparing TCR nucleotide sequences against IMGT/GENE-DB human TR gene sequences. In a later analysis, CDR3 sequences and most-parsimonious VDJ recombination scenarios were assigned using the TCRdist pipeline. In a later analysis, every TCR beta chain was defined by the combination of its CDR3 amino acid sequence and its V-gene family, and reads without a unique V-gene family were dropped. A later analysis removed several hundred highly shared, low-generation-probability nucleotide sequences to deal with suspected cross-contamination and a sequencing artifact. A later analysis calculated a clonal expansion index for each public chain from normalized within-repertoire ranks of inferred template counts. In a later analysis, generation probabilities were computed with a VDJ recombination model fitted to out-of-frame rearrangements, and the resulting probabilities were checked against IGoR. A later analysis scored TCR-TCR, TCR-HLA and TCR-CMV co-occurrence with hypergeometric tests, applying a repertoire-size bias correction to TCR pairs. A later analysis estimated false discovery rates by permuting HLA or CMV assignments 20 times. A later analysis grouped co-occurring TCRs with DBSCAN, adding TCRdist sequence similarity when clustering within HLA-allele-positive subsets. Repertoires with fewer than 30,000 or more than 120,000 public chains, plus five repertoires with anomalous nucleotide sharing, were excluded from co-occurrence clustering. The source is immuneACCESS, and TCRdb retained only in-frame sequences with V and J called. Part of the clones is not carried over; for the studies checked, unresolved V genes explain less than half of this, and the remainder is unexplained. D and trimming come from the DNA, and the V and J calls and clone size come from that table. The table for this sample lists 130,000 to 150,000 clones; around 82% of them were counted only once. The ten top clones hold roughly 2.9% of the sample.

Remarks on this clone: The target of this receptor is not known. The input lacks base qualities; no much larger clone sits a single base away.

Sequenced: PBMCs. In this chain, TRBV27 is recombined with TRBJ2-3; TRBD1 is possibly the D segment (6 matching bases). This sequence originates from a female donor in good health and CMV-seronegative. The CDR3 has the sequence CASSSDRPTDTQYF. The DNA sequence reads TGTGCCAGCAGTTCGGACAGACCCACAGATACGCAGTATTTT.